This T cell receptor (beta chain) is drawn from a study of blood T cell repertoires in COVID-19. Study-wide background: Whether acute or convalescent, the COVID-19 samples came from the United States, Italy and Spain. The cDNA or gDNA used as material had been derived from T cells, B-cell-depleted T cells, or PBMCs.

The Seattle patients, enrolled during active infection, were followed longitudinally. Per the original methods: Quantification of nucleated cells was approximated via reference gene primer amplification. The assay was immunoSEQ multiplex PCR, and TCRdb's table has in-frame clones only and misses some. V and J calls and clone size are given by that table; D and trimming were obtained from the DNA. This repertoire shows 300,000 to 450,000 clones, more than 70% found once; its top ten account for 2% to 2.5%. Germline assignment: CDR1 LNHDA and CDR2 SQIVND (reference sequence). The CDR3 spans 17 residues. The V segment lost 5 bases and the J segment 1 base; nucleotides outside the gene matches: 8.

Source material: peripheral blood. The V and J genes are TRBV19 and TRBJ2-3, with 11 bases that match TRBD2. The TCR originated in a woman aged 55-70 years with COVID-19, enrolled during active disease. CDR3 residues: CASSPLWGLAGTDTQYF. CDR3 coding DNA: TGTGCCAGTAGTCCATTGTGGGGACTAGCGGGCACAGATACGCAGTATTTT.